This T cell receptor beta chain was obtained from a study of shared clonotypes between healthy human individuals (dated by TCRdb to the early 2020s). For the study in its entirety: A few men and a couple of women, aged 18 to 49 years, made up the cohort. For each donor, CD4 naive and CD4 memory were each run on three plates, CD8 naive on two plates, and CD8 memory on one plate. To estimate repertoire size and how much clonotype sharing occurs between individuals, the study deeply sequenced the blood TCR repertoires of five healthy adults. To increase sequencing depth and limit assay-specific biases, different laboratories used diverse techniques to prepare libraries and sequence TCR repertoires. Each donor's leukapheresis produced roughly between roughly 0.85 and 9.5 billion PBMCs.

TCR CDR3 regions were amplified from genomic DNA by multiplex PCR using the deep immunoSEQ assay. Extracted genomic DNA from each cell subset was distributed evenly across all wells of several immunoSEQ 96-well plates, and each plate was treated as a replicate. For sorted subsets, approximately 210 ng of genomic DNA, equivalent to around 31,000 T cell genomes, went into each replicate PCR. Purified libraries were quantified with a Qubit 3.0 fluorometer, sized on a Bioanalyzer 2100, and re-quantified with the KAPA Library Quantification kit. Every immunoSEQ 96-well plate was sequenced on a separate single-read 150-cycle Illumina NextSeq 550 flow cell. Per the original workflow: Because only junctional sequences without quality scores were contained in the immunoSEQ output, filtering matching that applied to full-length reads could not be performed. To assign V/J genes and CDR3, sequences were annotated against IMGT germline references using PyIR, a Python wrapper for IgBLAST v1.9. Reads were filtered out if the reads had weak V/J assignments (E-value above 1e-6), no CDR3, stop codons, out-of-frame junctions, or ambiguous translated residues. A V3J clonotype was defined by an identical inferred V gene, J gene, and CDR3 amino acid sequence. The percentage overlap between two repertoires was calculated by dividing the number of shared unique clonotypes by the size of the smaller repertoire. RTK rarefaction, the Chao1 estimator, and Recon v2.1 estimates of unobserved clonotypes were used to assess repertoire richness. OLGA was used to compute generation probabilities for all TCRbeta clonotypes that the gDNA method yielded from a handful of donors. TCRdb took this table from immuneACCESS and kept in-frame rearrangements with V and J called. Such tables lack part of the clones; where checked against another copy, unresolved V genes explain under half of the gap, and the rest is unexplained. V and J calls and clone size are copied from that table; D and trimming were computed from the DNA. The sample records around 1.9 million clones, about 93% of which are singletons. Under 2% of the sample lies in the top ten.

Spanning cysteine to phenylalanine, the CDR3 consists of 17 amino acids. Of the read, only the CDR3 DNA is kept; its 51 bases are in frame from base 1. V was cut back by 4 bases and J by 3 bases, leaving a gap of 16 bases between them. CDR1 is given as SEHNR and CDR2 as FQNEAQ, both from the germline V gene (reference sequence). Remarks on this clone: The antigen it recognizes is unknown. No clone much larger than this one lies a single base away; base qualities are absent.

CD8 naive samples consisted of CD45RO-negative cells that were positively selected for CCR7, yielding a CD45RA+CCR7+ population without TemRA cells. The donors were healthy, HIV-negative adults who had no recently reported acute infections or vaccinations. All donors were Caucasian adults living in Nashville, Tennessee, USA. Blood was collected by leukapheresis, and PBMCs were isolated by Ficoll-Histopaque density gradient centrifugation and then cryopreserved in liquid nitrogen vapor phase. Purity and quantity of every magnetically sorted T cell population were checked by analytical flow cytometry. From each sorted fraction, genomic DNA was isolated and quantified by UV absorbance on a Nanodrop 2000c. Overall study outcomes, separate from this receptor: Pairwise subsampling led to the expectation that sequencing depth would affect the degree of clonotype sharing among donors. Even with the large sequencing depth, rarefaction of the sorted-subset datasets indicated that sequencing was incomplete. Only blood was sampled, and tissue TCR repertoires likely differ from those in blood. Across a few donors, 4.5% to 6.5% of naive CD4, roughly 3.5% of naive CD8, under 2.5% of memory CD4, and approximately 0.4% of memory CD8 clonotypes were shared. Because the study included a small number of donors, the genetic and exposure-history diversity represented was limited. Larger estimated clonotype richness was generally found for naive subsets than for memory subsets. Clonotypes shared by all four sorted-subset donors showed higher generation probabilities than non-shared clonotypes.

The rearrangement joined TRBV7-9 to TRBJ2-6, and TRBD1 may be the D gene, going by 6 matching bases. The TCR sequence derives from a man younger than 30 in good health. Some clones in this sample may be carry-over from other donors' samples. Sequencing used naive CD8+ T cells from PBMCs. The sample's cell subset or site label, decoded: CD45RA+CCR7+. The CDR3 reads CASSSGSYRVGANVLTF. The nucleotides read TGTGCCAGCAGCTCGGGATCTTACAGGGTTGGGGCCAACGTCCTGACTTTC.